The clone carrying this T cell receptor (beta chain) appeared a few times. RNA transcripts served as the template for amplifying TCR beta CDR3 regions. HTBI primers were employed in a first-round RT-PCR of the TCR CDR3. MiXCR, applied by TCRdb to the multiplex PCR reads, yields one record per CDR3 protein. In the table there are about 400,000 distinct CDR3 sequences, about 15% of which are singletons. The germline V gene has CDR1 SEHNR and CDR2 FQNEAQ (reference sequence). This CDR3 comprises 14 residues. V dropped 3 bases and J dropped 6; count of bases not matched to a gene: 4. The data originate from a study of T cells in Graves' hyperthyroidism and ophthalmopathy.

The V call is TRBV7-9, the J call TRBJ2-4; 8 bases match TRBD2. This TCR derives from a woman aged 25 to 45 with Graves' hyperthyroidism. Source material: blood. The DNA of the CDR3 is TGTGCCAGCAGCTTCGAGCTAGCGGGAAACATTCAGTACTTC. The encoded protein is CASSFELAGNIQYF.